This record covers a single TCR beta chain. Its antigen remains undetermined. Per-base qualities were not stored, and no clone one base away is much larger. This specimen comes from a study of memory CD4+ T cells and cytomegalovirus serostatus (dated by TCRdb to between 2018 and 2021). Regarding the complete study: The cohort comprised 35 or so healthy Belgian adults, 9 CMV seropositive and some 25 CMV seronegative. To replicate a published TCR-based CMV serostatus classifier, the study sequenced CD4+ memory TCRbeta repertoires from a Belgian cohort whose cytomegalovirus serostatus was known. Results the study describes overall, beyond this receptor: The results were interpreted as suggesting that the CMV-associated TCR signature is mostly present in the CD4+ memory repertoire. On the Belgian cohort, the classifier built on the original framework reached a median bootstrapped AUC of about 0.95, with a 95% CI of 0.76-1.00. Among the approximately 160 previously reported CMV-associated TCRbeta sequences, approximately 67 showed up in the CD4+ memory repertoires, with each one found in between one and five individuals. CMV serostatus prediction reached a median bootstrapped AUC of approximately 0.96 with the original framework and around 0.91 with a US-trained random forest. Only CD4+CD45RO+ memory cells were sequenced, unlike the original study, which covered naive and memory CD4+ and CD8+ populations.

A FACSAria II was used to sort memory CD4+ T cells, defined as single viable CD3+CD4+CD8-CD45RO+ cells. CMV serostatus was assessed using a Roche Elecsys assay, by which serum IgG against CMV pp150, pp28, p38 and p52 was detected. Following thawing, total CD4+ T cells were enriched through positive selection using CD4 magnetic microbeads. Samples originated from another study that specifically interrogated the CD4+ T cell memory repertoire. Peripheral blood mononuclear cells were isolated and cryopreserved according to standard operating procedures, and serum was kept at -80 degrees C. CD3-PerCP (BW264/56), CD4-APC (RPA-T4), CD45RO-PE (UCHT1) and CD8-Pacific Orange (3B5) antibodies were used for staining, and non-viable cells were excluded with Sytox blue. CDR1 and CDR2 were assigned from the germline V gene as ENHRY and SYGVKD. Including cysteine and phenylalanine, the CDR3 has 17 amino acids. The entry retains the CDR3 DNA only, 51 bases that are in frame from base 1. Deletion took 6 bases off V and 4 bases off J, with a span of 22 bases between the germline ends.

The Quick-DNA Microprep Kit was used to extract genomic DNA from the sorted cells. Amplification of TCRbeta DNA was done with the immunoSEQ hsTCRbeta kit, following the protocol from the manufacturer. An Illumina MiSeq instrument was used to sequence the TCRbeta libraries. In the authors' own workflow: Once out-of-frame sequences had been removed, about 2,000,000 distinct TCRbeta sequences were left, which works out to an average of roughly 64,000 per individual. Each individual was scored according to the count of 164 previously reported CMV-associated TCRbeta sequences and the total productive distinct TCRbeta count. A beta-binomial model was reimplemented in Python, and random forests from scikit-learn, run with default parameters, were trained on data from the US cohort. Classifier performance on the Belgian cohort was summarized as median AUC with percentile confidence intervals over 10,000 bootstrap iterations. Not all clones reach the TCRdb copy of this immuneACCESS table, which keeps in-frame sequences only. Checked studies attribute under half of the gap to unresolved V genes and leave the rest unexplained. For V, J and clone size, that table is used; D and trimming come from the DNA. The sample table contains tens of thousands of clones; only one count was recorded for around 85% of them. The ten most abundant clones make up about 0.8% of the sample.

This receptor was obtained from an adult in good health and CMV-seronegative. Input material: memory CD4+ T cells from blood. Here the chain combines TRBV10-3 and TRBJ1-3; a tentative D call is TRBD1 (6 bases match). The nucleotide sequence is TGTGCCATCAGCCCCCTACAGGGCAGGCAAGGAGGAAACACCATATATTTT. This encodes CAISPLQGRQGGNTIYF.